This TCR beta chain was observed in a study of blood T cells in healthy people across ages. Of note for this clonotype: As yet, its antigen is unknown.

The CDR3 extends over 13 amino acids. Germline loops: CDR1 SGHRS, CDR2 YFSETQ. V lost 5 bases to trimming and J lost 1 base, with 8 bases between them. Healthy Caucasian individuals from Russia aged 6 to 90 were enrolled as donors. General study points: Naive CD4+ cell counts and diversity both ran higher in long-lived than in aged donors. Measured against age, TCR beta diversity per million T cells decreased in a roughly linear manner.

The use of a sample-barcoded 5' primer and a J-beta primer mix characterized a second PCR of about 7 to 12 cycles. Each cDNA molecule, via a template-switch adaptor with 12 random nucleotides, was tagged. Using its own MiXCR run on the 5' RACE reads, TCRdb lists one record per CDR3 protein. The sample yields 2 million or so distinct CDR3 sequences, roughly 49% seen once. Sequencing was performed on blood. The V gene is TRBV5-1, the J gene TRBJ2-3; no reliable D call. The sequence was collected from a woman in her 40s in good health. CDR3 region: CASSKGRTDTQYF. In DNA, the CDR3 is TGCGCCAGCAGTAAAGGGCGCACAGATACGCAGTATTTT.